The present entry profiles one T cell receptor beta chain with its context. What it binds is unknown. This record belongs to a study of long-term antiretroviral therapy in people with HIV. Study as a whole: The 2015 immediate-ART recommendation came about a decade after the earliest samples.

The J segment lost 3 bases and the V segment lost 5 bases, leaving 7 bases of the junction unmatched. Germline V gene data show CDR1 as MNHEY and CDR2 as SMNVEV (reference sequence). The CDR3 length is 16 residues. Findings and caveats of the study: Following ART, diversity rose but still fell short of transplant donor controls.

Survey-level immunoSEQ v3.0 assays were run. Only in-frame clones appear in the TCRdb table, and some are missing; sequencing was by immunoSEQ multiplex PCR. The sample consists of 30,000 to 40,000 clones, about 90% of them appearing once. The TCR comes from a man between 18 and 35 years old with HIV. This rearrangement joins TRBV27 to TRBJ2-1; 10 bases are shared with TRBD2. The source material was unsorted PBMCs, sampled 1.1 years after starting antiretroviral therapy. CDR3: CASSPTLAGVYNEQFF. CDR3 bases: TGTGCCAGCAGTCCGACTCTAGCGGGAGTCTACAATGAGCAGTTCTTC.